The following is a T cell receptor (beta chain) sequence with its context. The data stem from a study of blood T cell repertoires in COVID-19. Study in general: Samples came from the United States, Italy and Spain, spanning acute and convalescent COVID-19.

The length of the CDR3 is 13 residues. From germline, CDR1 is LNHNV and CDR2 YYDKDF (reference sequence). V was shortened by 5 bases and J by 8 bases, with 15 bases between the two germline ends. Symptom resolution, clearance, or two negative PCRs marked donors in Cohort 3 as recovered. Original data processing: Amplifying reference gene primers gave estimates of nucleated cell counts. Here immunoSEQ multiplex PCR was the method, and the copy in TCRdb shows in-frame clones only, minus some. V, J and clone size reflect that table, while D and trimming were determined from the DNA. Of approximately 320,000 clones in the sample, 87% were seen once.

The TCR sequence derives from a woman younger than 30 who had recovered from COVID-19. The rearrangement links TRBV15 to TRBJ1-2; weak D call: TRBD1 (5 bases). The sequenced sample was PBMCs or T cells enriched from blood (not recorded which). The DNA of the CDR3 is TGTGCCACCAGCGGTAATTCGGGGGTGGGCTACACCTTC. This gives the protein CATSGNSGVGYTF.